This T cell receptor (beta chain) was recorded in a study of Ad26.COV2.S vaccination and SARS-CoV-2 variants. The study's findings and limits: Responses of spike-specific T cells (both CD8+ and CD4+) reportedly showed substantial breadth after vaccination. It was vaccine recipients, not placebo recipients, who had the higher spike-specific TCR breadth. TCR breadth and depth estimates may have understated total T cell responses. Similar non-spike TCR breadth was seen in vaccine and placebo recipients.

This CDR3 comprises 13 residues. V gave up 1 base and J gave up 5 bases; unmatched junction bases: 3. Germline V gene sequence: CDR1 SQVTM, CDR2 ANQGSEA. As concerns this clone: Antigen specificity is unknown.

Using immunoSEQ multiplex PCR, the repertoire was profiled, and TCRdb retains in-frame clones only, with some absent. The profile covers 180,000 or so clones, with around 88% appearing a single time and roughly 6% taken by the ten largest. This sequence joins TRBV29-1 and TRBJ2-3, with TRBD1 identical over 7 bases. The source of this sequence is a human donor who had recovered from COVID-19. Specimen: peripheral blood, collected after recovery from COVID-19. In DNA form, the CDR3 reads TGCAGCGTTGAAGTCCCAGGGGGAGATACGCAGTATTTT. Encoded protein: CSVEVPGGDTQYF.